Listed here are 30 T cell receptor beta chains from one sample, sequenced in a study of technical replicates of blood from a handful of donors. Profiling relied on immunoSEQ multiplex PCR, and the TCRdb table lists in-frame clones only, not all of them. The data hold tens of thousands of clones, with more than 85% observed a single time. The sample consisted of T cells isolated from PBMCs. These receptors originate from a human donor in good health.

The chain is built from TRBV6-4 and TRBJ1-1; 7 nucleotides agree with TRBD1. CDR3 length equals 14 residues. The trim removed 7 bases at V and 5 bases at J, leaving 10 bases unmatched. Germline CDR1 and CDR2: MRHNA and SNTAGT. Written as DNA, the CDR3 is TGTGCCAGCACCGCAGACAGGGCGAGTACTGAAGCTTTCTTT. As protein: CASTADRASTEAFF.

The chain links TRBV5-1 to TRBJ2-1; D may be TRBD2 (6 bases). From germline, CDR1 is SGHRS and CDR2 YFSETQ. Trimming removed 0 bases at V and 6 bases at J, with 7 bases between. This CDR3 contains 13 residues. The CDR3: CASSLGLGNEQFF. CDR3 nucleotides: TGCGCCAGCAGCTTGGGACTAGGCAATGAGCAGTTCTTC.

The chain combines TRBV6-6 with TRBJ2-7; 7 bases align to TRBD2. V was pared by 6 bases and J by 3 bases, with 14 bases of the junction left unmatched. Germline V gives CDR1 MNHNY, CDR2 SVGAGI (reference sequence). The CDR3 spans 16 residues. CDR3 in DNA: TGTGCCAGCAGACTCTCGGGGCTCAGCGGGGTCTACGAGCAGTACTTC. It is translated as CASRLSGLSGVYEQYF.

V gene TRBV30 combines with J gene TRBJ1-1; possible D gene TRBD1, 6 bases. V lost 4 bases to trimming and J lost 2 bases, with 20 bases between them. The CDR3 totals 16 residues. Per germline, CDR1 GTSNPN and CDR2 SVGIG (reference sequence). The DNA of the CDR3 is TGTGCCTGGACGGCTCGCTCAGGGGAGTTTAACACTGAAGCTTTCTTT. Amino acids: CAWTARSGEFNTEAFF. Based on the CDR3 plus reference TRBV30 and TRBJ1-1, the full variable domain is SQTIHQWPATLVQPVGSPLSLECTVEGTSNPNLYWYRQAAGRGLQLLFYSVGIGQISSEVPQNLSASRPQDRQFILSSKKLLLSDSGFYLCAWTARSGEFNTEAFFGQGTRLTVV.

J is TRBJ1-2 and V is TRBV5-1, with a possible D match to TRBD1 (5 bases). Germline V lookup: CDR1 SGHRS, CDR2 YFSETQ. Trimming removed 2 bases at V and 0 bases at J, with 8 bases between. The CDR3 sequence is 14 residues long. In DNA, the CDR3 is TGCGCCAGCAGCTTTACAGGTTCTAACTATGGCTACACCTTC. As protein: CASSFTGSNYGYTF.

V usage is TRBV7-9 and J usage is TRBJ2-3; possible D gene TRBD2, 5 bases. Trimming cost V 3 bases and J 4 bases, with 11 bases left between them. Germline V lookup: CDR1 SEHNR, CDR2 FQNEAQ (reference sequence). The CDR3 length is 14 residues. CDR3 DNA: TGTGCCAGCAGCTTCCCGGGGATGGCAGATACGCAGTATTTT. Translated: CASSFPGMADTQYF.

The chain is built from TRBV28 and TRBJ1-2; perhaps TRBD1 as D (6 bases). Trimming cost V 5 bases and J 4 bases, with 23 bases left between them. CDR3 length: 17 residues. Germline values: CDR1 MDHEN, CDR2 SYDVKM. The CDR3 region is CASSPPSQGNYPYGYTF. In DNA form, the CDR3 reads TGTGCCAGCAGTCCGCCCTCACAGGGAAATTACCCCTATGGCTACACCTTC.

The chain links TRBV6-1 to TRBJ1-4; 11 bases are shared with TRBD1. Germline CDR1 and CDR2: MNHNS and SASEGT. The junction had 4 bases not matched to a gene; V was cut back by 5 bases and J by 5 bases. This CDR3 has 15 residues. The DNA for the CDR3 is TGTGCCAGCAGTCCCTGGGACAGGGGGAATGAAAAACTGTTTTTT. Protein sequence: CASSPWDRGNEKLFF.

The chain couples TRBV9 to TRBJ2-5; 11 bases are shared with TRBD2. Germline loops: CDR1 SGDLS, CDR2 YYNGEE. This CDR3 spans 16 amino acids. V gave up 5 bases and J gave up 4 bases; unmatched junction bases: 10. The CDR3 sequence is CASSARGLAVLETQYF. The CDR3 nucleotides read TGTGCCAGCAGTGCCCGGGGACTAGCGGTATTAGAGACCCAGTACTTC.

The gene calls are TRBV5-1 and TRBJ1-4; 11 bases fit TRBD1. The V gene end was trimmed by 0 bases and the J gene end by 8 bases; junction bases not matched to a gene: 3. Germline values: CDR1 SGHRS, CDR2 YFSETQ. The CDR3 is made up of 15 amino acids. CDR3 nucleotide sequence: TGCGCCAGCAGCTTGGGGGGACAGGGGGAGGAAAAACTGTTTTTT. Translated: CASSLGGQGEEKLFF.

CDR3: CASSFGQRELFF. The CDR3 DNA sequence: TGTGCCAGCAGCTTCGGACAGAGGGAGCTGTTTTTT. The chain recombines TRBV11-2 with TRBJ2-2, with D maybe TRBD1 (6 bases). Germline V gives CDR1 SGHAT, CDR2 FQNNGV. This CDR3 is 12 amino acids long. Trimming cost V 3 bases and J 9 bases, with 8 bases left between them. The whole variable domain, filled in from reference TRBV11-2 and TRBJ2-2, reads EAGVAQSPRYKIIEKRQSVAFWCNPISGHATLYWYQQILGQGPKLLIQFQNNGVVDDSQLPKDRFSAERLKGVDSTLKIQPAKLEDSAVYLCASSFGQRELFFGEGSRLTVL.

This clone was picked up one time. This chain uses TRBV4-1 with TRBJ2-1; D not certain. Germline V lookup: CDR1 MGHRA, CDR2 YSYEKL. The CDR3 loop spans 13 amino acids. The ends were cut back, 1 base at V and 6 bases at J, with 7 bases in the middle. In DNA form, the CDR3 reads TGCGCCAGCAGCCAAGTTGGCTTCAATGAGCAGTTCTTC. This sequence encodes CASSQVGFNEQFF.

The V and J genes are TRBV29-1 and TRBJ2-7, with D perhaps TRBD1 (6 bases). V was trimmed by 2 bases and J by 4 bases, leaving 12 bases between them. The CDR3 runs 13 residues. Germline-derived CDR1 and CDR2 are SQVTM and ANQGSEA. CDR3 sequence (DNA): TGCAGCGTTGAACTGGGACAAGTTTACGAGCAGTACTTC. Translating it yields CSVELGQVYEQYF.

V and J are TRBV5-6 and TRBJ1-2, with a weak D call TRBD1 (6 bases). Trimming left V 0 bases short and J 8 bases short, with 11 bases between. CDR3 length: 13 amino acids. Germline CDR1 is SGHDT and CDR2 is YYEEEE. This CDR3 is CASSLAYRVGYTF. CDR3 in DNA: TGTGCCAGCAGCTTGGCATACAGGGTCGGCTACACCTTC.

This clone was seen only once. The chain combines TRBV2 with TRBJ2-3; a weak D match, TRBD2 (5 bases). The CDR3 extends over 14 amino acids. V lost 8 bases and J lost 0, with 12 bases in between. Germline CDR1 is SNHLY and CDR2 is FYNNEI. DNA for the CDR3: TGTGCCAGCTCGACTATCCGAAGCACAGATACGCAGTATTTT. Translating it yields CASSTIRSTDTQYF. Full variable domain (rest looked up from reference TRBV2 and TRBJ2-3): EPEVTQTPSHQVTQMGQEVILRCVPISNHLYFYWYRQILGQKVEFLVSFYNNEISEKSEIFDDQFSVERPDGSNFTLKIRSTKLEDSAMYFCASSTIRSTDTQYFGPGTRLTVL.

The chain is built from TRBV7-2 and TRBJ2-7; TRBD2 matches 12 bases. CDR3 size: 14 residues. V lost 5 bases and J lost 9; bases outside the gene matches: 8. Germline lookup yields CDR1 SGHTA and CDR2 FQGNSA. In DNA, the CDR3 is TGTGCCAGCAGCACTAGCGGGAGGTACGCGCGGCAGTACTTC. Protein product: CASSTSGRYARQYF.

This chain links TRBV9 with TRBJ2-7; possibly TRBD1 for D (6 bases). The CDR3 loop spans 13 amino acids. Germline V gives CDR1 SGDLS, CDR2 YYNGEE. V was pared by 0 bases and J by 4 bases, with 8 bases between. CDR3 residues: CASSVAQGYEQYF. The CDR3, as DNA: TGTGCCAGCAGCGTAGCACAGGGTTACGAGCAGTACTTC.

This sequence joins TRBV9 and TRBJ2-5, with D perhaps TRBD1 (6 bases). CDR1 and CDR2 (germline): SGDLS, YYNGEE. This CDR3 contains 15 residues. V was cut by 0 bases and J by 5 bases, with 14 bases left in between. In DNA, the CDR3 is TGTGCCAGCAGCGTAGGTCCAGGGGCGTGGGAGACCCAGTACTTC. Protein sequence: CASSVGPGAWETQYF.

V usage is TRBV6-5 and J usage is TRBJ1-1, with 9 positions matching TRBD1. This CDR3 region has 14 residues. Germline values: CDR1 MNHEY, CDR2 SVGAGI. The ends lost 2 bases at V and 10 bases at J; junction bases unmatched: 8. The CDR3 spells CASSYGTGSPLAFF. CDR3 bases: TGTGCCAGCAGTTACGGGACAGGGAGTCCCTTAGCTTTCTTT.

This clone occurred once. The V call is TRBV28, the J call TRBJ2-7; D gene ambiguous. This CDR3 contains 15 residues. With 7 bases removed from V and 6 bases from J, the gap between germline ends came to 22 bases. Germline V gene sequence: CDR1 MDHEN, CDR2 SYDVKM. Here the CDR3 reads CASTPLGPRSPEQYF. The DNA for the CDR3 is TGTGCCAGCACTCCCCTTGGGCCACGGTCCCCCGAGCAGTACTTC.

This chain links TRBV9 with TRBJ1-1; a possible D gene is TRBD1 (6 bases). Germline CDR1 is SGDLS and CDR2 is YYNGEE. V was trimmed by 0 bases and J by 6 bases, leaving 9 bases between them. The CDR3 contains 13 residues. The chain's CDR3 is CASSVARGPEAFF. Written as DNA, the CDR3 is TGTGCCAGCAGCGTAGCCAGGGGCCCTGAAGCTTTCTTT.

V is TRBV7-2 and J is TRBJ2-1, with D uncertain. Trimming took off 5 bases at V and 0 bases at J, with 14 bases between the two ends. The CDR3 contains 16 residues. Germline lookup yields CDR1 SGHTA and CDR2 FQGNSA. The chain's CDR3 is CASSPSRVGSYNEQFF. In nucleotides, the CDR3 is TGTGCCAGCAGCCCCTCTCGGGTAGGCTCCTACAATGAGCAGTTCTTC.

The rearrangement joins TRBV7-9 to TRBJ1-1; TRBD1 aligns across 7 bases. Trimming removed 5 bases from V and 5 bases from J; junction bases left unmatched: 8. The CDR3 loop spans 14 amino acids. Germline values: CDR1 SEHNR, CDR2 FQNEAQ (reference sequence). CDR3 sequence (DNA): TGTGCCAGCAGCCCCCAGGGGGAGAGAACTGAAGCTTTCTTT. It specifies CASSPQGERTEAFF.

The V and J genes are TRBV7-2 and TRBJ1-3, with TRBD1 matching over 8 bases. Per the germline V gene, CDR1 is SGHTA and CDR2 is FQGNSA. The CDR3 extends over 17 amino acids. After removal of 2 bases from V and 0 bases from J, the junction contained 6 bases not matched to a gene. CDR3 protein: CASSLYYTGGSGNTIYF. The CDR3 DNA follows: TGTGCCAGCAGCTTATATTATACAGGGGGCTCTGGAAACACCATATATTTT.

V gene TRBV4-3 combines with J gene TRBJ1-4; D is unclear. CDR1 and CDR2 from the germline V gene are LGHNA and YSLEER. The CDR3 is 15 residues long. Trimming removed 1 base from V and 0 bases from J, with 6 bases in between. The CDR3 loop reads CASSQAPATNEKLFF. CDR3 nucleotide sequence: TGCGCCAGCAGCCAAGCCCCGGCAACTAATGAAAAACTGTTTTTT.

This chain connects TRBV7-2 to TRBJ2-7; the D gene is possibly TRBD2 (5 bases). CDR1 is SGHTA, CDR2 FQGNSA, per germline. Trimming took 6 bases from V and 3 from J, leaving 12 bases between them. The length of the CDR3 is 13 residues. The CDR3 spells CASSGLYLYEQYF. The CDR3 nucleotides are TGTGCCAGCAGTGGACTGTATCTCTACGAGCAGTACTTC.

V is TRBV5-6 and J is TRBJ2-3; D remains unclear. Between the trimmed V and J ends, which lost 4 bases and 4 bases, there was a span of 7 bases. The germline V gene has CDR1 SGHDT and CDR2 YYEEEE. This CDR3 is built from 12 residues. In DNA, the CDR3 is TGTGCCAGCAGCCTAAGCTCAGATACGCAGTATTTT. Its protein product is CASSLSSDTQYF.

The chain is built from TRBV5-6 and TRBJ2-7, with D possibly TRBD2 on 5 matching bases. The CDR3 extends over 14 amino acids. Germline assignment: CDR1 SGHDT and CDR2 YYEEEE. Trimming left V 3 bases short and J 2 bases short, with 12 bases between. CDR3 in DNA: TGTGCCAGCAGCTCTAGCCTTATTCCCTACGAGCAGTACTTC. Protein: CASSSSLIPYEQYF.

The J gene is TRBJ2-3, the V gene TRBV30; 16 bases are a match to TRBD2. Germline V gene lookup returns CDR1 GTSNPN and CDR2 SVGIG (reference sequence). Trimming cost V 0 bases and J 4 bases; bases outside gene matches: 1. The CDR3 contains 16 residues. CDR3 protein: CAWSVGTSGRADTQYF. CDR3 in DNA: TGTGCCTGGAGTGTAGGGACTAGCGGGAGGGCAGATACGCAGTATTTT.

This clone was seen only once. The gene calls are TRBV4-3 and TRBJ1-5; a weak D match, TRBD1 (6 bases). Trimming shortened V by 3 bases and J by 6 bases, and 15 bases separated the two germline ends. This CDR3 region has 15 residues. CDR1 is LGHNA and CDR2 is YSLEER in the germline V gene. The CDR3 loop reads CASSQNAGGSQPQHF. CDR3 in DNA: TGCGCCAGCAGCCAGAACGCGGGGGGCAGTCAGCCCCAGCATTTT.